This T cell receptor beta chain was retrieved from a study of blood T cell repertoires in COVID-19. Study summary: PBMCs, B-cell-depleted T cells, or T cells provided the cDNA or gDNA that made up the material.

Original processing methods: By means of reference gene primer amplification, nucleated cell counts were estimated. Measured with immunoSEQ multiplex PCR; TCRdb has only the in-frame clones, and not every one. V, J and clone size were drawn from that table, and D and trimming were deduced from the DNA. Of more than 100,000 clones listed, roughly 89% are singletons. One Seattle source followed patients from active infection through their disease course. V gave up 0 bases and J gave up 10 bases, with 12 bases separating them. Germline V gene lookup returns CDR1 LGHNA and CDR2 YSLEER. This CDR3 has 13 amino acids.

Sequenced material: peripheral blood. This receptor was obtained from a woman aged 55-69 years with COVID-19, enrolled during active disease. The genes are TRBV4-3 and TRBJ1-1; D is perhaps TRBD1 (6 bases). The CDR3 spells CASSQDGQRGAFF. In DNA form, the CDR3 reads TGCGCCAGCAGCCAAGATGGACAGAGGGGAGCTTTCTTT.